This is a list of T cell receptor beta chains from one sample in a study of cytomegalovirus exposure and HLA in healthy donors. Only in-frame clones appear in the TCRdb table, and some are missing; sequencing was by immunoSEQ multiplex PCR. Of 100,000 to 150,000 clones detected, 77% appear once; the ten largest clones hold roughly 3.5%. Input material: PBMCs. These receptors all stem from a human donor in good health. Each CDR3 is given with its conserved first and last residue. Each record gives: V gene, D gene, J gene, clone size, CDR3 DNA, CDR3 protein. D genes are given only for firm matches. The size entry is marked missing in some rows and otherwise reads once, few, many or a size class.

TRBV7-9,NA,TRBJ1-1,NA,TGTGCCAGCAGCTCGACCAGGCAACAGGGAAACACTGAAGCTTTCTTT,CASSSTRQQGNTEAFF
TRBV15,TRBD1,TRBJ2-7,once,TGTGCCACCAGCAAGACGACCGGGACAGGGGTCGAAGAGCAGTACTTC,CATSKTTGTGVEEQYF
TRBV2,TRBD2,TRBJ2-1,NA,TGTGCCAGCACCGAGGGGGGACTAGCGGGAGTAGGGACGTTCTTC,CASTEGGLAGVGTFF
TRBV18,NA,TRBJ2-7,NA,TGTGCCACCCAGGACAAGGCGACCTACGAGCAGTACTTC,CATQDKATYEQYF
TRBV18,NA,TRBJ1-1,NA,TGTGCCAGCTCACCATTGTGGCACCGTCCGGGAGGCATGAACACTGAAGCTTTCTTT,CASSPLWHRPGGMNTEAFF
TRBV5-4,NA,TRBJ1-2,NA,TGTGCCAGCAGGGGGCCGGACTATGGCTACACCTTC,CASRGPDYGYTF
TRBV7-2,NA,TRBJ2-7,NA,TGTGCCAGCAGCTTAGGAGGGTCGGGCGGCTACGAGCAGTACTTC,CASSLGGSGGYEQYF
TRBV5-1,TRBD2,TRBJ2-7,few,TGCGCCAGCAATCCACGAGCGGCTAGCGGGGAGCAGTACTTC,CASNPRAASGEQYF
TRBV9,TRBD2,TRBJ2-1,NA,TGTGCCAGCAGCGTAGGGCTAGCGGGAGGTAATGAGCAGTTCTTC,CASSVGLAGGNEQFF
TRBV6-1,TRBD2,TRBJ2-1,once,TGTGCCAGCAGTGGACTAGCGGGAGGCTACAATGAGCAGTTCTTC,CASSGLAGGYNEQFF
TRBV5-1,NA,TRBJ1-1,NA,TGCGCCAGCAGCTCCTCCGGACAGCTTAACACTGAAGCTTTCTTT,CASSSSGQLNTEAFF
TRBV5-1,TRBD2,TRBJ2-3,NA,TGCGCCAGCAGCCCGGGAGGGGTAACGAGCACAGATACGCAGTATTTT,CASSPGGVTSTDTQYF